This TCR beta chain was captured in a study of cytotoxic CD8 clonotypes in ibrutinib-treated CLL. As for the study in general: By median roughly 68 months, 12 had progressed and about 15 stayed remitted; responses had been 2 complete and approximately 24 partial.

The CDR3 loop spans 13 amino acids. CDR1 and CDR2 (germline): MNHNY, SVGAGI (reference sequence). The V gene lost 2 bases and the J gene lost 6 bases, with 10 bases spanning the gap. As concerns this clone: Its matching antigen is unknown.

Points from the study as a whole: Clonality increased at ibrutinib response and stayed stable in sustained remission. At progression, however, it fell back toward baseline. Sustained-remission and progressing patients had different sampling times.

Depths of 1 in 200,000 to 1 in 1 million T cells were the sequencing target. Profiled with immunoSEQ multiplex PCR; TCRdb holds only in-frame clones, not every one. The data contain about 300,000 clones, about 72% of them singletons. Sample: PBMCs, taken at disease progression, from a patient treated with ibrutinib. The chain carries TRBV6-6 and TRBJ1-2; D gene unclear. The sequence was obtained from a human donor with chronic lymphocytic leukemia. The CDR3 protein is CASSYQDTDGYTF. The DNA for the CDR3 is TGTGCCAGCAGTTACCAGGATACGGATGGCTACACCTTC.